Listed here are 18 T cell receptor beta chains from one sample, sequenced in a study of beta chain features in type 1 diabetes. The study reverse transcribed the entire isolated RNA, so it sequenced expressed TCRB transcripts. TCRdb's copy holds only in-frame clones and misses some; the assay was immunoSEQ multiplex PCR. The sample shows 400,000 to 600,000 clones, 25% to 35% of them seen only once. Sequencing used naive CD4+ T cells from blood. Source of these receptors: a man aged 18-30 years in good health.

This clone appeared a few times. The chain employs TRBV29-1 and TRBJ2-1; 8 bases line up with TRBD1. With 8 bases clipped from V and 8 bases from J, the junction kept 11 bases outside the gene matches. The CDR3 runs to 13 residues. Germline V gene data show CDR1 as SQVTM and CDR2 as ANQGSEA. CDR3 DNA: TGCAGCATCGGGACAGGTCTTATGTATGAGCAGTTCTTC. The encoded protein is CSIGTGLMYEQFF.

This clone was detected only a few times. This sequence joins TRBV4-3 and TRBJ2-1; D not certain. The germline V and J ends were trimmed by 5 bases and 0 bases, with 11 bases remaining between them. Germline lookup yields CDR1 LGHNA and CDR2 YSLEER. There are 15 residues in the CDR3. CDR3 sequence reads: CASSTGHSSYNEQFF. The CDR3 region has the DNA TGCGCCAGCAGCACGGGTCACAGCTCCTACAATGAGCAGTTCTTC.

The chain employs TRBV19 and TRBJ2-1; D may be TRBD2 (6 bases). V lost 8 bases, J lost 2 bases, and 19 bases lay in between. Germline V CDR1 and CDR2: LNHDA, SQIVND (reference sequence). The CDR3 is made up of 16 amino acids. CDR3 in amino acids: CASSRSAGKAYNEQFF. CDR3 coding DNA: TGTGCCAGTTCCCGGTCGGCGGGAAAGGCCTACAATGAGCAGTTCTTC.

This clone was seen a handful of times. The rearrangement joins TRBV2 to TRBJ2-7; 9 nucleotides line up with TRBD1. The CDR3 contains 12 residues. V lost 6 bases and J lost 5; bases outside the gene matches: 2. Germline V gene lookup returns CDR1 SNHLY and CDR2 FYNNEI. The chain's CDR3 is CASRDRGDEQYF. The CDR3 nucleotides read TGTGCCAGCAGGGACAGGGGCGACGAGCAGTACTTC.

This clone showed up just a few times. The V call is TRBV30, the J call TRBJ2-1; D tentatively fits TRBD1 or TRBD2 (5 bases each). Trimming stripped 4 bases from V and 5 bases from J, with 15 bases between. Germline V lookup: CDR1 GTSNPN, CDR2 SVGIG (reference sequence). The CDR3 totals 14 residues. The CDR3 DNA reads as TGTGCCTGGACTATCGGGACGGGTCACAATGAGCAGTTCTTC. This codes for CAWTIGTGHNEQFF.

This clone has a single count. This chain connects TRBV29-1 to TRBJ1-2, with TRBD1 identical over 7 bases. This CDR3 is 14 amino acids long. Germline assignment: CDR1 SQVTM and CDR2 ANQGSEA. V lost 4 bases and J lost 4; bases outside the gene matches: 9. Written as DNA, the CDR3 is TGCAGCGTTGGGCCCAGGACAGGCGTCTATGGCTACACCTTC. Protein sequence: CSVGPRTGVYGYTF.

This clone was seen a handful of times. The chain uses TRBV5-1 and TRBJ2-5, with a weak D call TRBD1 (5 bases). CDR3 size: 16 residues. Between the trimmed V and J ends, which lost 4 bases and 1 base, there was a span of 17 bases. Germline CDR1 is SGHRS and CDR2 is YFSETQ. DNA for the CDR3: TGCGCCAGCAGCCACAATGGACAACTCTTCCAAGAGACCCAGTACTTC. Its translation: CASSHNGQLFQETQYF.

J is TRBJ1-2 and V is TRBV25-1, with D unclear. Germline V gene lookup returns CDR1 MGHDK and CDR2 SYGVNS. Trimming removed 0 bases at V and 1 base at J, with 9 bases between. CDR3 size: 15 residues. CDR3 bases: TGTGCCAGCAGTGAATATGGAGGCAGTAACTATGGCTACACCTTC. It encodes CASSEYGGSNYGYTF.

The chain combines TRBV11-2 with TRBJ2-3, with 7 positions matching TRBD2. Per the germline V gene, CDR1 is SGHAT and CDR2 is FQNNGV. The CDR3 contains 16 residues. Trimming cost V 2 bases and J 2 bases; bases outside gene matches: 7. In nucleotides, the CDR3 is TGTGCCAGCAGCTTAATGGTGCGGGAGCCCACAGATACGCAGTATTTT. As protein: CASSLMVREPTDTQYF.

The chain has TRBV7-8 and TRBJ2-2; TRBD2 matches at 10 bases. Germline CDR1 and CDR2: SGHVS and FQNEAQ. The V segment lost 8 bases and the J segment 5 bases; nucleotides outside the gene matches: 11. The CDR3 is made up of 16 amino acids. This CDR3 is CASAGLAGVWTGELFF. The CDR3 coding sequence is TGTGCCAGCGCGGGGCTAGCGGGAGTCTGGACCGGGGAGCTGTTTTTT.

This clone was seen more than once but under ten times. CDR3 DNA: TGTGCCTGGAGCCAAGACAACAGGGGAAGAAGCTACACCTTC. This sequence encodes CAWSQDNRGRSYTF. The genes are TRBV30 and TRBJ1-2; the match to TRBD1 covers 7 bases. Losses at the gene ends were 3 bases for V and 9 bases for J; bases not matched to a gene: 13. CDR3 size: 14 residues. The germline CDR1 and CDR2 sequences are GTSNPN and SVGIG (reference sequence).

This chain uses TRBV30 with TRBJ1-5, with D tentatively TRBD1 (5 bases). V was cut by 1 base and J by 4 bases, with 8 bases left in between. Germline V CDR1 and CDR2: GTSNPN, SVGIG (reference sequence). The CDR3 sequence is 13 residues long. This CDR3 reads CAWSAGRNQPQHF. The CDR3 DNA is TGTGCCTGGAGTGCAGGGAGGAATCAGCCCCAGCATTTT.

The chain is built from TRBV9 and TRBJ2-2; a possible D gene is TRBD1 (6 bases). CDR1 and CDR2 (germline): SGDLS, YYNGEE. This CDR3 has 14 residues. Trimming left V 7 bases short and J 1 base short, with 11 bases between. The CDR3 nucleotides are TGTGCCAGCTCCGCGACAGGGAACACCGGGGAGCTGTTTTTT. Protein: CASSATGNTGELFF.

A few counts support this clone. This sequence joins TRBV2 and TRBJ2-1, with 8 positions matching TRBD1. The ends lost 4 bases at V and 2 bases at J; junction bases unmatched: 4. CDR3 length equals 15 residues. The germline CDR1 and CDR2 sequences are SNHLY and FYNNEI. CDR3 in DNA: TGTGCCAGCAGTGCAAGACAGGGGCCCTACAATGAGCAGTTCTTC. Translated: CASSARQGPYNEQFF.

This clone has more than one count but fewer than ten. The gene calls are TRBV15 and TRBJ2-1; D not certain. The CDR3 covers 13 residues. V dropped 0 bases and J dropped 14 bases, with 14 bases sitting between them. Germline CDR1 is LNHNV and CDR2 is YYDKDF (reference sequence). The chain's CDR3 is CATSRDQAGTKFF. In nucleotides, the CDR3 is TGTGCCACCAGCAGAGATCAGGCAGGCACTAAGTTCTTC.

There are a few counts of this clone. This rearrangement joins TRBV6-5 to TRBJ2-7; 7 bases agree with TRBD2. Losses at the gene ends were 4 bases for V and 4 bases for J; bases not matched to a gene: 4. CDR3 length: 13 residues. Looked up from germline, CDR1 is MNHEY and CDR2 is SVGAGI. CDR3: CASSSPGGYEQYF. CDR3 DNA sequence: TGTGCCAGCAGTTCCCCGGGGGGATACGAGCAGTACTTC.

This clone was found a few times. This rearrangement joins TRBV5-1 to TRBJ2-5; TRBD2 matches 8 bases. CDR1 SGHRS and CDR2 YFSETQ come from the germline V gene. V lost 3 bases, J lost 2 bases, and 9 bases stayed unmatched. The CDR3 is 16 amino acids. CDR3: CASSWGTAGVQETQYF. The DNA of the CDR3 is TGCGCCAGCAGCTGGGGAACAGCGGGAGTACAAGAGACCCAGTACTTC.

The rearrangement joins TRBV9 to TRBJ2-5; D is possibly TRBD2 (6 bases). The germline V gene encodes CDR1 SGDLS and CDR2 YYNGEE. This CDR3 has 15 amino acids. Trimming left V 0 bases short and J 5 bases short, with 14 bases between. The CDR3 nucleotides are TGTGCCAGCAGCGTAGCCACCGCGGGATGGGAGACCCAGTACTTC. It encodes CASSVATAGWETQYF.